Here is one T cell receptor beta chain with its context. Between the trimmed V and J ends, which lost 5 bases and 4 bases, there was a span of 14 bases. Germline CDR1 and CDR2: LNHDA and SQIVND (reference sequence). The CDR3 consists of 14 residues. TCRdb used MiXCR to reprocess the reads, holding one entry per CDR3 protein. Of 510,000 or so distinct CDR3 sequences listed, 26% are singletons. This record comes from a study of T cell repertoires in cytomegalovirus infection. Sequenced: PBMCs. This clonotype originated in a human donor in good health (CMV status not recorded). Some clones in this sample may be carry-over from other donors' samples. The chain has TRBV19 and TRBJ1-1, with D hard to call. The DNA for the CDR3 is TGTGCCAGTAGTCTCCTATGGGTGGGCACTGAAGCTTTCTTT. It encodes CASSLLWVGTEAFF.